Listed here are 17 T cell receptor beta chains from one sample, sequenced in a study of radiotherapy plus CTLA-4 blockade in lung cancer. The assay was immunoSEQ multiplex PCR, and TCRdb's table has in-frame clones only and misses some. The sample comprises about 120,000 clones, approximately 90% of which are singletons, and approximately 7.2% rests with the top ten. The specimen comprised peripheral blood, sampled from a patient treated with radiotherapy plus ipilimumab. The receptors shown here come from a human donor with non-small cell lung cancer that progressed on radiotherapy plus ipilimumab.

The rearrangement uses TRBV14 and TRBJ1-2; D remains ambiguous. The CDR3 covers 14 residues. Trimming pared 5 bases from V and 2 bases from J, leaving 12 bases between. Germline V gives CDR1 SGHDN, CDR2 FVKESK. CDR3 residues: CASSISNLNYGYTF. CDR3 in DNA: TGTGCCAGCAGCATATCGAACTTAAACTATGGCTACACCTTC.

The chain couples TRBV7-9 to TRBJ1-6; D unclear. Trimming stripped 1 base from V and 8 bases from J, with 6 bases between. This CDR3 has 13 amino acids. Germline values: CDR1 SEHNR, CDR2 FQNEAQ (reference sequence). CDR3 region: CASSLGRDSPLHF. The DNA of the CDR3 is TGTGCCAGCAGCTTAGGGAGGGATTCACCCCTCCACTTT.

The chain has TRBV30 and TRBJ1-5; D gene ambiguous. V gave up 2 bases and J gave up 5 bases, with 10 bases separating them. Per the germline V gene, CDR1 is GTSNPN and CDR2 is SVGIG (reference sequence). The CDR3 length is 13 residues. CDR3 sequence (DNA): TGTGCCTGGAGTCGTGGATATGATCAGCCCCAGCATTTT. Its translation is CAWSRGYDQPQHF.

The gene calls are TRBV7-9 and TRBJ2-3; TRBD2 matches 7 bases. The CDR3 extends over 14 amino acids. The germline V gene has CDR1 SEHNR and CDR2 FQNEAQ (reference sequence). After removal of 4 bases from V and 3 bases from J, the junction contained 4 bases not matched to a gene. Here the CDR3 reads CASSSGLVTDTQYF. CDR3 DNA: TGTGCCAGCAGCTCCGGACTAGTTACAGATACGCAGTATTTT. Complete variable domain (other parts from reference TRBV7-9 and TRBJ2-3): DTGVSQNPRHKITKRGQNVTFRCDPISEHNRLYWYRQTLGQGPEFLTYFQNEAQLEKSRLLSDRFSAERPKGSFSTLEIQRTEQGDSAMYLCASSSGLVTDTQYFGPGTRLTVL.

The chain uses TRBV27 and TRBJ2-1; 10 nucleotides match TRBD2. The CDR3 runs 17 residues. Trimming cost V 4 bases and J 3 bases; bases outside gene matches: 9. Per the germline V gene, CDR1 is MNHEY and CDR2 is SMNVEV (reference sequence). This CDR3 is CASSYRKTSGRYNEQFF. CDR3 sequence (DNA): TGTGCCAGCAGTTACCGGAAGACTAGCGGGCGCTACAATGAGCAGTTCTTC.

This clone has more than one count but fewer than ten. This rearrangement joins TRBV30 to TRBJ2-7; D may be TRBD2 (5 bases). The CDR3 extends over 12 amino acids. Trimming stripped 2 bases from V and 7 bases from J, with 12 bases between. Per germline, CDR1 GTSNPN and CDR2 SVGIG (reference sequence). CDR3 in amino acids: CAWSPWEREQYF. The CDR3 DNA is TGTGCCTGGAGTCCTTGGGAGAGAGAGCAGTACTTC.

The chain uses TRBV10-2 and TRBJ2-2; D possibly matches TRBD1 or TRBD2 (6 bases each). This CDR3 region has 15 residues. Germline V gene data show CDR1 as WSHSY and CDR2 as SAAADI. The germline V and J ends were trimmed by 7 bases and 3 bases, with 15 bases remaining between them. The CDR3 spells CASIGGGDYTGELFF. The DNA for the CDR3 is TGCGCCAGCATTGGGGGCGGGGATTACACCGGGGAGCTGTTTTTT.

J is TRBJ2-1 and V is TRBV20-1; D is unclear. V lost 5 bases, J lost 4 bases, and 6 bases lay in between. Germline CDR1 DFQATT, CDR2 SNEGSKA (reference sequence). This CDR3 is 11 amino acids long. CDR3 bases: TGCAGTGCTGGTTCATACAATGAGCAGTTCTTC. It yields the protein CSAGSYNEQFF.

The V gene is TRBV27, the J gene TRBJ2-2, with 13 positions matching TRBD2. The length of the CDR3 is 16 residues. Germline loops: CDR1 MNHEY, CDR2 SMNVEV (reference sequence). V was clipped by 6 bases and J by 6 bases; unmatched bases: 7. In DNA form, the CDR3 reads TGTGCCAGCAGCTTGGGACTAGCGGGGAGGGCCGGGGAGCTGTTTTTT. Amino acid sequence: CASSLGLAGRAGELFF.

The CDR3 nucleotides are TGTGCCAGCAGCACCACGCACTCCTACGAGCAGTACTTC. Protein product: CASSTTHSYEQYF. V usage is TRBV7-3 and J usage is TRBJ2-7; D remains unclear. The CDR3 covers 13 residues. From germline, CDR1 is SGHTA and CDR2 FQGTGA. V shed 5 bases and J shed 0 bases, with 8 bases lying between them.

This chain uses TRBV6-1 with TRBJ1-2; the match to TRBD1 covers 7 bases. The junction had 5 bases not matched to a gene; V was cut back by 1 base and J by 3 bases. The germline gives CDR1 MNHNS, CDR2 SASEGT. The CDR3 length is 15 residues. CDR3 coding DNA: TGTGCCAGCAGTGAAGAACGAGACAGGGACTATGGCTACACCTTC. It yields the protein CASSEERDRDYGYTF.

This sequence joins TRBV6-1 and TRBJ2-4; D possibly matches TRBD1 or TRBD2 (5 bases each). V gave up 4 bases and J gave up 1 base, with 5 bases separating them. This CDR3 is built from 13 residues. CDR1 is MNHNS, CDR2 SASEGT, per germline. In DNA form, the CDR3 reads TGTGCCAGCAGTGGGGGGGCCAAAAACATTCAGTACTTC. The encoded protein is CASSGGAKNIQYF.

In nucleotides, the CDR3 is TGTGCCAGCAGCTCGACAGGGATGCAGCCCCAGCATTTT. Amino acids: CASSSTGMQPQHF. The J gene is TRBJ1-5, the V gene TRBV7-9, with 7 bases identical to TRBD1. V lost 4 bases to trimming and J lost 7 bases; unmatched junction nucleotides: 4. The CDR3 totals 13 residues. Germline CDR1 reads SEHNR; CDR2 reads FQNEAQ (reference sequence).

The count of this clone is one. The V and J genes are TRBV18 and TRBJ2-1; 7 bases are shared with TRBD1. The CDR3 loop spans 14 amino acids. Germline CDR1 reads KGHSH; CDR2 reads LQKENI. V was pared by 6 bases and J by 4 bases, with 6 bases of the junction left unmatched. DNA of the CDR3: TGTGCCAGCTCGACAGGGTTAGGATACAATGAGCAGTTCTTC. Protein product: CASSTGLGYNEQFF.

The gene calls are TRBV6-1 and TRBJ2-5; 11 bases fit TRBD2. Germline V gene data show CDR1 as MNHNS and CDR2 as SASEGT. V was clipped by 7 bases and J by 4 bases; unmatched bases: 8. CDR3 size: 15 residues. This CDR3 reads CASTPLGLAGETQYF. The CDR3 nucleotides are TGTGCCAGCACCCCCCTCGGACTAGCGGGAGAGACCCAGTACTTC.

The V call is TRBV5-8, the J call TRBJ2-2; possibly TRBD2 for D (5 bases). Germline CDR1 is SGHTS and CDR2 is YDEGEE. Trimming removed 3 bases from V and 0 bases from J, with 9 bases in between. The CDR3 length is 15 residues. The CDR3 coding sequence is TGTGCCAGCAGCTGGACTGTCACGAACACCGGGGAGCTGTTTTTT. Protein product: CASSWTVTNTGELFF.

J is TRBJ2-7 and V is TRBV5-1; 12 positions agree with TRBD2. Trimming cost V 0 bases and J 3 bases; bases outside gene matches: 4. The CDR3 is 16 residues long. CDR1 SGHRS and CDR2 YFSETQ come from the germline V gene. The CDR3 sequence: CASSLGPSGRDYEQYF. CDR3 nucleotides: TGCGCCAGCAGCTTGGGGCCTAGCGGGAGGGACTACGAGCAGTACTTC.